The clone carrying this TCR beta chain was seen a single time. Antigen: not known. The sample contains more than one DNA sequence encoding this CDR3. The sample originates from a study of cytomegalovirus exposure and HLA in healthy donors. Findings and caveats of the study: In a later analysis, the majority of CMV-associated beta chains seemingly showed HLA restriction.

Primers: 60 Vbeta forward and 13 Jbeta reverse. The table came from immunoSEQ multiplex PCR; TCRdb's copy has only in-frame clones and leaves some out. The table has around 130,000 clones, 81% seen once. This CDR3 contains 10 residues. Per germline, CDR1 MNHNS and CDR2 SASEGT. The V end was cut by 8 bases, the J end by 4 bases, with 6 bases between. The source is a woman aged 40 to 49 in good health and CMV-seronegative. Sequenced: PBMCs. The V gene is TRBV6-1, the J gene TRBJ2-7; a weak D match, TRBD1 (5 bases). The CDR3 DNA is TGTGCCAGCGGGGCTTACGAGCAGTACTTC. Its protein is CASGAYEQYF.